The 5 T cell receptor beta chains given below trace back to one sample, sequenced in a study of T cells in women clearing cervical HPV infection. Using immunoSEQ multiplex PCR, the repertoire was profiled, and TCRdb retains in-frame clones only, with some absent. The listing records about 26,000 clones. The sample consisted of blood buffy coat. These receptors were obtained from a woman aged 18 to 69 with a cervical HPV16 infection that either progressed to CIN3+ or cleared (not recorded which).

On this clone: The read terminates 3 residues ahead of where the CDR3 ends, so the germline J gene completes it. This sequence joins TRBV11-2 and TRBJ2-7, with D possibly being TRBD2 (6 bases). The CDR3 is made up of 14 amino acids. Between the trimmed V and J ends, which lost 1 base and 3 bases, there was a span of 10 bases. Germline V gene sequence: CDR1 SGHAT, CDR2 FQNNGV. CDR3 DNA (partial): TGTGCCAGCAGCTTAGCCGGGCGGGACTACGAG. Translated: CASSLAGRDYE. The full CDR3 protein reads CASSLAGRDYEQYF.

About this clone itself: The CDR3 extends 3 residues past the end of the read, so its final part is completed from the germline J gene. V gene TRBV10-3 combines with J gene TRBJ2-7; 10 bases are shared with TRBD1. V gave up 1 base and J gave up 0 bases; unmatched junction bases: 3. CDR1 and CDR2 (germline): ENHRY, SYGVKD. This CDR3 is built from 16 residues. The sequenced part of the CDR3 DNA is TGTGCCATCAGTGAGTTTGGGACAGGGGCCTCCTACGAG. This translates into CAISEFGTGASYE. The CDR3 reads in full as CAISEFGTGASYEQYF.

Points on this clone: Read data end 3 residues before the CDR3 end; the end is taken from the germline J gene. V is TRBV12-3 or TRBV12-4 and J is TRBJ2-7; 11 nucleotides agree with TRBD2. J lost 4 bases, V lost 2 bases, and 4 bases had no gene match. The CDR3 extends over 15 amino acids. CDR3 region: CASSLSSGGIYEQYF. CDR3 DNA, as far as it was read: TGTGCCAGCAGTTTATCTAGCGGGGGGATTTACGAG.

As for this clone: The read stops 3 residues short of the end of the CDR3; the missing end is completed from the germline J gene. The chain employs TRBV30 and TRBJ1-2, with TRBD1 matching over 11 bases. Germline V lookup: CDR1 GTSNPN, CDR2 SVGIG (reference sequence). CDR3 size: 14 residues. Germline trimming cut 1 base from V and 6 bases from J; bases unmatched to any gene: 4. The sequenced CDR3 bases are TGTGCCTGGAGTGCGGGACAGGGGGATCATGGC. Translated: CAWSAGQGDHG. The entire CDR3 is CAWSAGQGDHGYTF.

With regard to this clone: The read stops 3 residues short of the end of the CDR3; the missing end is completed from the germline J gene. The J gene is TRBJ2-2, the V gene TRBV19; TRBD1 agrees at 7 bases. CDR1 LNHDA and CDR2 SQIVND come from the germline V gene (reference sequence). This CDR3 has 18 amino acids. Trimming cost V 4 bases and J 4 bases; bases outside gene matches: 15. The chain's CDR3 is CASSTKTGRNVGTGELFF. Incomplete CDR3 DNA: TGTGCCAGTAGTACCAAGACAGGGAGAAACGTTGGCACCGGGGAG. Combining the CDR3 with reference TRBV19 and TRBJ2-2 gives the whole variable domain DGGITQSPKYLFRKEGQNVTLSCEQNLNHDAMYWYRQDPGQGLRLIYYSQIVNDFQKGDIAEGYSVSREKKESFPLTVTSAQKNPTAFYLCASSTKTGRNVGTGELFFGEGSRLTVL.